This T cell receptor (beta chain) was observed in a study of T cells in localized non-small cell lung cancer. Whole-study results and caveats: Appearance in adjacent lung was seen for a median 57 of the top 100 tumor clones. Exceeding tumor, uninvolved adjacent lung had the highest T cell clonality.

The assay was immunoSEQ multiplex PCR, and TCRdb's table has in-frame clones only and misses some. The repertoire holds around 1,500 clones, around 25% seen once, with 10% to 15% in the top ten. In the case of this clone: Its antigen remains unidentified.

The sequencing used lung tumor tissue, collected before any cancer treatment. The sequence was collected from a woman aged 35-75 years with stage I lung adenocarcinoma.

The CDR3 bases are TGTGCCAGCAGCTTAAGACGAACAGGAAACACCATATATTTT. It translates to CASSLRRTGNTIYF. The V call is TRBV7-5, the J call TRBJ1-3. TRBV7-5 is tagged as a pseudogene. CDR3 length: 14 residues.